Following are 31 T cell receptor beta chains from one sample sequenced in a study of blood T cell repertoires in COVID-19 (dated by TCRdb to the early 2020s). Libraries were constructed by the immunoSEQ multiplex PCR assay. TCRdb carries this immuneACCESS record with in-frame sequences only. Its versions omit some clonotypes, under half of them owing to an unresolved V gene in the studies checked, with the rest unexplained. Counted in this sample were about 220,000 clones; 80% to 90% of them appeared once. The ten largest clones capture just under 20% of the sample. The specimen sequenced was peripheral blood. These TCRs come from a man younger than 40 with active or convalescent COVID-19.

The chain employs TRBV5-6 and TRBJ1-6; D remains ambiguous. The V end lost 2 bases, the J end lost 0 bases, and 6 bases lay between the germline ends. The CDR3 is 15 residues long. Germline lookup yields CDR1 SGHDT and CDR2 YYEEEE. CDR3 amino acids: CASSFGYSYNSPLHF. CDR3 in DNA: TGTGCCAGCAGCTTCGGGTACTCCTATAATTCACCCCTCCACTTT.

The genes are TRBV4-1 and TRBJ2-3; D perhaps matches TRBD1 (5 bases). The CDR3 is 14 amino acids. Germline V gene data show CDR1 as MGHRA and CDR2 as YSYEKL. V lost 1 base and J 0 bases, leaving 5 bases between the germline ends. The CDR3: CASSQGQSTDTQYF. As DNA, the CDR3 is TGCGCCAGCAGCCAAGGACAGAGCACAGATACGCAGTATTTT.

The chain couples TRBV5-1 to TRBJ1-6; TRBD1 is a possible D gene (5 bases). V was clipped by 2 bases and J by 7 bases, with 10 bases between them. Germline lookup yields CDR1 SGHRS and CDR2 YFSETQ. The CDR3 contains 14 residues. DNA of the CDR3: TGCGCCAGCAGCTTTCAGGGCCCGAATTCACCCCTCCACTTT. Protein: CASSFQGPNSPLHF.

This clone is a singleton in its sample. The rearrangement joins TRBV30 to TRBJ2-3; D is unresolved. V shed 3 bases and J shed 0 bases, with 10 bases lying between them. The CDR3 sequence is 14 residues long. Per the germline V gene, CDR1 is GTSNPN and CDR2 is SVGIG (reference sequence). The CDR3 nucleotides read TGTGCCTGGAGCCCAGGATTGAGCACAGATACGCAGTATTTT. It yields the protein CAWSPGLSTDTQYF.

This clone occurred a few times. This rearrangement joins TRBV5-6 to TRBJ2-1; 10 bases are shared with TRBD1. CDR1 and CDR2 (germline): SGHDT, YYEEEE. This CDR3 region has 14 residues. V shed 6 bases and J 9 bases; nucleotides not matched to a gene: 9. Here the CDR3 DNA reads TGTGCCAGCACAGGGAGACAGGGGGCAAGTGAGCAGTTCTTC. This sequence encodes CASTGRQGASEQFF.

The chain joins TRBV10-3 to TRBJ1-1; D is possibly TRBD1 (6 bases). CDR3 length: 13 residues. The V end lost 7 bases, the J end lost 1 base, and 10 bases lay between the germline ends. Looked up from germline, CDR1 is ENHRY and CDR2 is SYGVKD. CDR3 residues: CAITTGQNTEAFF. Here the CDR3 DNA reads TGTGCCATCACTACGGGACAGAACACTGAAGCTTTCTTT.

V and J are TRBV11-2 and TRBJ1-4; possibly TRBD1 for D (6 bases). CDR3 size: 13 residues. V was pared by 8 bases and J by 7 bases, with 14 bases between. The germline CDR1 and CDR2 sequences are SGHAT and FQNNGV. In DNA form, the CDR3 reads TGTGCCAGCTCTAGGACAGCACTTGAAAAACTGTTTTTT. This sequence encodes CASSRTALEKLFF.

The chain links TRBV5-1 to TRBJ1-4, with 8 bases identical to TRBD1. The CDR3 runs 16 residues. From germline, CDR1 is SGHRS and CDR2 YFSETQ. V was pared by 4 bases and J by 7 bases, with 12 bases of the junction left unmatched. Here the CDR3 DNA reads TGCGCCAGCAGCCCGACCGCACAGGGGGGCGGTGAAAAACTGTTTTTT. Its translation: CASSPTAQGGGEKLFF. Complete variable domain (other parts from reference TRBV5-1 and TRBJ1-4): KAGVTQTPRYLIKTRGQQVTLSCSPISGHRSVSWYQQTPGQGLQFLFEYFSETQRNKGNFPGRFSGRQFSNSRSEMNVSTLELGDSALYLCASSPTAQGGGEKLFFGSGTQLSVL.

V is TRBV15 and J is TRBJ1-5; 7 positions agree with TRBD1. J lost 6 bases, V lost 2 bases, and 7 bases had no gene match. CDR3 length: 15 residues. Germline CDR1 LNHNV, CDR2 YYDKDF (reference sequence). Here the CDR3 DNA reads TGTGCCACCAGCAGACGCCCCGACAGGGCTCAGCCCCAGCATTTT. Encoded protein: CATSRRPDRAQPQHF. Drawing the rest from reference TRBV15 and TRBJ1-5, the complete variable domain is DAMVIQNPRYQVTQFGKPVTLSCSQTLNHNVMYWYQQKSSQAPKLLFHYYDKDFNNEADTPDNFQSRRPNTSFCFLDIRSPGLGDTAMYLCATSRRPDRAQPQHFGDGTRLSIL.

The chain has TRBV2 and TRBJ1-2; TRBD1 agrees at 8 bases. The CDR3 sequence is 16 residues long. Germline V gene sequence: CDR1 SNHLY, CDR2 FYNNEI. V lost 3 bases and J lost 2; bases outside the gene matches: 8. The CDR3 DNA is TGTGCCAGCAGTGACCAGGGGGCTCTACCCAACTATGGCTACACCTTC. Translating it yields CASSDQGALPNYGYTF.

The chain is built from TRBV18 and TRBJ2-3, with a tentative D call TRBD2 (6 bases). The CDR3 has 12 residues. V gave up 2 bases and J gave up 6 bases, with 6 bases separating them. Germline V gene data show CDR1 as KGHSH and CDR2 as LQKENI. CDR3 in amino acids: CASSPAGDTQYF. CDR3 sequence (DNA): TGTGCCAGCTCACCAGCGGGGGATACGCAGTATTTT.

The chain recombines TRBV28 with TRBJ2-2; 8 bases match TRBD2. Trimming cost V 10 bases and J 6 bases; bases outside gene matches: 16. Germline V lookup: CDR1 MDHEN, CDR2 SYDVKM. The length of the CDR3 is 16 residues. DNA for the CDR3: TGTGCCACCGATGGTATCGGGGGGGGCCGGTCCGGGGAGCTGTTTTTT. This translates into CATDGIGGGRSGELFF.

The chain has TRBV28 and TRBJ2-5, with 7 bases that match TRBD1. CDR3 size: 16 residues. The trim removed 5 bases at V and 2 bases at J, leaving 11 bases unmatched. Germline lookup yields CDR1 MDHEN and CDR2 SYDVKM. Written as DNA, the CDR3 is TGTGCCAGCAGTCCCCCAGGGTCCAGGGGGCAAGAGACCCAGTACTTC. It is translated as CASSPPGSRGQETQYF.

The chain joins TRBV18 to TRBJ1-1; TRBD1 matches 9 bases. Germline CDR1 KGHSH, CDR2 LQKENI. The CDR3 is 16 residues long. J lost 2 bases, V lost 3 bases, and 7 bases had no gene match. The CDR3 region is CASSPLDRGGNTEAFF. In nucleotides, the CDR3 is TGTGCCAGCTCACCTCTGGACAGGGGTGGTAACACTGAAGCTTTCTTT.

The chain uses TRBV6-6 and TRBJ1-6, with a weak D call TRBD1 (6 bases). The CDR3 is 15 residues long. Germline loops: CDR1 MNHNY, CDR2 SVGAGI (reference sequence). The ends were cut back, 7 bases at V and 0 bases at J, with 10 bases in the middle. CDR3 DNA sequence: TGTGCCAGCAACAGGGATGGCTCCTATAATTCACCCCTCCACTTT. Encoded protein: CASNRDGSYNSPLHF.

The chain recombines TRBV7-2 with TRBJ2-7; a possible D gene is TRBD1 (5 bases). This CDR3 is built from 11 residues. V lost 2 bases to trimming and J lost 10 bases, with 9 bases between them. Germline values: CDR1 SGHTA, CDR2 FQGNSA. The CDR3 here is CASSLQGVQYF. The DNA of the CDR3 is TGTGCCAGCAGCTTACAAGGGGTACAGTACTTC.

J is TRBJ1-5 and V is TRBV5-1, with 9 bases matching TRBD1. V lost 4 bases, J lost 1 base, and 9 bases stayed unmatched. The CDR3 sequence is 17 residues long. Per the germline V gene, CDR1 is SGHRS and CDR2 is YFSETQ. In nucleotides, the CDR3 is TGCGCCAGCAGCGACCGGGACAGGGTCTCGAGCAATCAGCCCCAGCATTTT. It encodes CASSDRDRVSSNQPQHF.

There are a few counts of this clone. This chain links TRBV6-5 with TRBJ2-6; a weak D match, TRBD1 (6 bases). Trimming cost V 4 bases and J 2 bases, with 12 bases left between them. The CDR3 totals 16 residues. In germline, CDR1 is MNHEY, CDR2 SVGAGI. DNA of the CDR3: TGTGCCAGCAGTTCCAAGGGGGTGGCTGGGGCCAACGTCCTGACTTTC. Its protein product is CASSSKGVAGANVLTF.

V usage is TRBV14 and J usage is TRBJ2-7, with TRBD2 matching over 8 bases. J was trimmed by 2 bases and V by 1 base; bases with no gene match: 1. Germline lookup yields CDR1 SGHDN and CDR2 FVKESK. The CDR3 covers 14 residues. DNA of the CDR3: TGTGCCAGCAGCCAAGGGCGGGGGGCCTACGAGCAGTACTTC. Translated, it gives CASSQGRGAYEQYF. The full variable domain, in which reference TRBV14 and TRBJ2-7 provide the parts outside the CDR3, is EAGVTQFPSHSVIEKGQTVTLRCDPISGHDNLYWYRRVMGKEIKFLLHFVKESKQDESGMPNNRFLAERTGGTYSTLKVQPAELEDSGVYFCASSQGRGAYEQYFGPGTRLTVT.

As DNA, the CDR3 is TGTGCCAGCAGCTCCGAAATCCCTAGCGGGCCCGGAACCGACAATGAGCAGTTCTTC. This translates into CASSSEIPSGPGTDNEQFF. The chain carries TRBV5-6 and TRBJ2-1; 8 bases agree with TRBD2. The V segment lost 3 bases and the J segment 5 bases; nucleotides outside the gene matches: 19. The germline CDR1 and CDR2 sequences are SGHDT and YYEEEE. The CDR3 has 19 amino acids.

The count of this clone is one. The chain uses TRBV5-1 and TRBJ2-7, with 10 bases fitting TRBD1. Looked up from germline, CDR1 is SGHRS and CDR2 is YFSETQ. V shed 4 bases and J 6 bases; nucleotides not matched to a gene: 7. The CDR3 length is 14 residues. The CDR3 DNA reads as TGCGCCAGCAGCAACACGGGACAGGGGAGCGAGCAGTACTTC. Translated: CASSNTGQGSEQYF.

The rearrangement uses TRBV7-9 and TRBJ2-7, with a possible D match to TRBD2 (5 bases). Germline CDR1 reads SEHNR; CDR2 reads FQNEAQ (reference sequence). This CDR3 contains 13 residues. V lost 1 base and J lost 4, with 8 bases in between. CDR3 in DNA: TGTGCCAGCAGCTTAGGGACTCCGTACGAGCAGTACTTC. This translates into CASSLGTPYEQYF.

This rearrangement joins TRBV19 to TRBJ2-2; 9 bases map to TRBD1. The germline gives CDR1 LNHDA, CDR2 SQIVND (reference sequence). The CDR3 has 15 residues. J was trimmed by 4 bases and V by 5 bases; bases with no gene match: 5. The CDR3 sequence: CASSYRGLGTGELFF. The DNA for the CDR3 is TGTGCCAGTAGTTACAGGGGGCTGGGCACCGGGGAGCTGTTTTTT.

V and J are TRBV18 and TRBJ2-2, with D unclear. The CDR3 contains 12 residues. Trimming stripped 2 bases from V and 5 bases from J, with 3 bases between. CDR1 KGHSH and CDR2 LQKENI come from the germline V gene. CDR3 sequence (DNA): TGTGCCAGCTCACCAGTAACCGGGGAGCTGTTTTTT. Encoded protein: CASSPVTGELFF.

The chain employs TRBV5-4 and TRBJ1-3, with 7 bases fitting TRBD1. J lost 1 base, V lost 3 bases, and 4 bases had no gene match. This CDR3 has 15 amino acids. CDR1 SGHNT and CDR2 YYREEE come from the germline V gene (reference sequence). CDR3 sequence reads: CASSSGGKSGNTIYF. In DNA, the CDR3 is TGTGCCAGCAGCTCAGGGGGGAAGTCTGGAAACACCATATATTTT.

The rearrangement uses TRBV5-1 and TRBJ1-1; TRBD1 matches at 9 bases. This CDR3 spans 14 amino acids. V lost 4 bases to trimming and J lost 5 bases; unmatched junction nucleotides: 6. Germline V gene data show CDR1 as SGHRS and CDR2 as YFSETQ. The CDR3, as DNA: TGCGCCAGCAGCAGGGGACAGGGAAGGACTGAAGCTTTCTTT. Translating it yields CASSRGQGRTEAFF.

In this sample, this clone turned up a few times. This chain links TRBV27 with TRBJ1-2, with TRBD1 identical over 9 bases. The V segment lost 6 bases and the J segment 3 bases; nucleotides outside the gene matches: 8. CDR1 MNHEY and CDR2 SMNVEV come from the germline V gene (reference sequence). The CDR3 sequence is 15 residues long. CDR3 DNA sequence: TGTGCCAGCAGCCCTACCGGGACAGGGCACTATGGCTACACCTTC. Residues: CASSPTGTGHYGYTF.

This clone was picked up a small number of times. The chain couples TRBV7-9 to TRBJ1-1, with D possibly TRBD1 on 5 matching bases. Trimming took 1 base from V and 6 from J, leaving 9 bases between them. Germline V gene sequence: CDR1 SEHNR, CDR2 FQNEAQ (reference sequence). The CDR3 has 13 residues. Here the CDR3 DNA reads TGTGCCAGCAGCTTAGGGGGGGTAGCTGAAGCTTTCTTT. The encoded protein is CASSLGGVAEAFF. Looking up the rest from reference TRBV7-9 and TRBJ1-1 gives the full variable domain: DTGVSQNPRHKITKRGQNVTFRCDPISEHNRLYWYRQTLGQGPEFLTYFQNEAQLEKSRLLSDRFSAERPKGSFSTLEIQRTEQGDSAMYLCASSLGGVAEAFFGQGTRLTVV.

CDR3 bases: TGTGCCAGCAGTTTATCCGGGCTAGCGGGGCTTGAGCAGTTCTTC. Its translation is CASSLSGLAGLEQFF. The rearrangement joins TRBV11-3 to TRBJ2-1; 9 bases are a match to TRBD2. Germline lookup yields CDR1 SGHNT and CDR2 YENEEA. There are 15 residues in the CDR3. Unmatched junction bases numbered 12, after V lost 6 bases and J lost 9 bases.

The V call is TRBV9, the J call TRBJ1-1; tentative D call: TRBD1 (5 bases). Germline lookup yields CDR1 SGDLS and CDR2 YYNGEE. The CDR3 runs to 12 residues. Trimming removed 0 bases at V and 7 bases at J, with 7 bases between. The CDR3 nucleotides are TGTGCCAGCAGCGTAGAGGGGATTGAAGCTTTCTTT. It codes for CASSVEGIEAFF.

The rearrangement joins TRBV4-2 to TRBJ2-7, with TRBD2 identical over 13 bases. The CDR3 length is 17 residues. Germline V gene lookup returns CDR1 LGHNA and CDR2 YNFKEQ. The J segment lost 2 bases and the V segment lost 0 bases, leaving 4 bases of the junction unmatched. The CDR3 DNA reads TGTGCCAGCAGCCAAGATGCTACTAGCGGGAGGGCCTACGAGCAGTACTTC. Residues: CASSQDATSGRAYEQYF.